This TCR beta chain derives from a study of T cells in narcolepsy. Study-level points and caveats: No autoreactive T cell clone sequences appeared in some memory CD4+ repertoires. Blood of same and different patients, but not healthy controls, reportedly held recurring autoreactive clonotypes.

This CDR3 has 16 amino acids. The germline gives CDR1 SGHRS, CDR2 YFSETQ. Trimming shortened V by 6 bases and J by 3 bases, and 21 bases separated the two germline ends. Assay used: immunoSEQ multiplex PCR; TCRdb lists only in-frame clones, some missing. The sample records around 42,000 clones, around 88% being singletons. This clone was seen once. Its specificity is not known. The TCR originated in a human donor with narcolepsy. Specimen: CD45RA- memory CD4+ T cells from PBMCs. The genes are TRBV5-1 and TRBJ2-5; maybe TRBD2 (5 bases). The CDR3 nucleotides are TGCGCCAGCACCCTCGAAGCCAGGTTGGGAGAAGAGACCCAGTACTTC. Translation gives CASTLEARLGEETQYF.